The text below deals with one T cell receptor beta chain. This sample is part of a study of T cell clones after liver transplantation. Looking at the study overall: TCRbeta sequencing after a pre-transplant mixed lymphocyte reaction identified graft-donor-reactive clones, later tracked in post-transplant blood.

The table came from immunoSEQ multiplex PCR; TCRdb's copy has only in-frame clones and leaves some out. The repertoire holds fewer than 110,000 clones, around 84% seen once, with approximately 3% in the top ten. After removal of 5 bases from V and 6 bases from J, the junction contained 9 bases not matched to a gene. From germline, CDR1 is MNHEY and CDR2 SMNVEV (reference sequence). This CDR3 is built from 15 residues. The rearrangement joins TRBV27 to TRBJ2-7, with TRBD1 matching 11 bases. Here the sequenced sample was CD4+ T cells from blood, taken around 4 years after liver transplant. The TCR comes from a human patient who received a liver transplant. Some T cells may possibly be graft donor cells. The CDR3 region is CASSGIWTGGSEQYF. In DNA form, the CDR3 reads TGTGCCAGCAGTGGAATCTGGACAGGGGGCAGCGAGCAGTACTTC.